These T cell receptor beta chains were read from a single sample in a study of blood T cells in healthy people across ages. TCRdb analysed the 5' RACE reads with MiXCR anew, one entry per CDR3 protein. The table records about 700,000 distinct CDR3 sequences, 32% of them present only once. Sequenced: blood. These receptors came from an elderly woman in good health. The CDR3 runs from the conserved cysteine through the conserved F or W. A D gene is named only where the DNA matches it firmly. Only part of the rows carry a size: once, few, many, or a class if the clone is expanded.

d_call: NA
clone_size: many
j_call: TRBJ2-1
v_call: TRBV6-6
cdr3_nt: TGTGCCAGCAGTTACTCATCCGGGGGCTACAATGAGCAGTTCTTC
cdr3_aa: CASSYSSGGYNEQFF

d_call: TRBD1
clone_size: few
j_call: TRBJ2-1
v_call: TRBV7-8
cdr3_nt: TGTGCCAGCAGCTTAGGAGCAGGGGGCAGTCCCAATGAGCAGTTCTTC
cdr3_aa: CASSLGAGGSPNEQFF

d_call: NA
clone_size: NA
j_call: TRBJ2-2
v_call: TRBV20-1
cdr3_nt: TGCAGTGCTAGAGATCTGGGCGGGGAGCTGTTTTTT
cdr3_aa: CSARDLGGELFF

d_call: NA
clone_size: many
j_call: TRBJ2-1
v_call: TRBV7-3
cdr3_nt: TGTGCCAGCAGCACCGGGCCCGCCTACAATGAGCAGTTCTTC
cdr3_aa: CASSTGPAYNEQFF

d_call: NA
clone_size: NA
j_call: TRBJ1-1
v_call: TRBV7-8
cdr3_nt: TGTGCCAGCAGCACTATCGGACGTACTGAAGCTTTCTTT
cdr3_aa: CASSTIGRTEAFF

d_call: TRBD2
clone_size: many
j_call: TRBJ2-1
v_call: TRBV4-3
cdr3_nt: TGCGCCAGCAGCCAAGATACTAGCGGGGGGGGATTCTACAATGAGCAGTTCTTC
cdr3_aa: CASSQDTSGGGFYNEQFF

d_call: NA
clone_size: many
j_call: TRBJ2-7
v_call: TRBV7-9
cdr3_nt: TGTGCCAGCAGCTTACCAACAGGGAGTGATCGCAGCGAGCAGTACTTC
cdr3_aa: CASSLPTGSDRSEQYF

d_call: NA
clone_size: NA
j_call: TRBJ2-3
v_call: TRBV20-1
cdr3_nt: TGCAGTGCTAAGGAAATCCCGATTCCAGATACGCAGTATTTT
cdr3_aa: CSAKEIPIPDTQYF

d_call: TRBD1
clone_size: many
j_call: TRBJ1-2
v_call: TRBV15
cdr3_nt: TGTGCCACCAGCAGAGACGGACAGGGGTACTATGGCTACACCTTC
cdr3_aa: CATSRDGQGYYGYTF

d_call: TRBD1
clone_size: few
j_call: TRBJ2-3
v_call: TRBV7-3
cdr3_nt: TGTGCCAGCAGCTCGGGCAGGGGGTCTAGCACAGATACGCAGTATTTT
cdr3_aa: CASSSGRGSSTDTQYF

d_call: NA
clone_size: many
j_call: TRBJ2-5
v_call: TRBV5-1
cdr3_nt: TGCGCCAGCAGCTTGGGATCCCGGAGTAAGCGGGAAGAGACCCAGTACTTC
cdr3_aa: CASSLGSRSKREETQYF

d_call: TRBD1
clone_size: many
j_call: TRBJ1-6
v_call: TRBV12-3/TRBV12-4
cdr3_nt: TGTGCCAGCAGTTTAAAAAACAGGGGGCGTAATAATTCACCCCTCCACTTT
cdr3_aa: CASSLKNRGRNNSPLHF

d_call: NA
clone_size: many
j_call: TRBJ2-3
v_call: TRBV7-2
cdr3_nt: TGTGCCAGCAGCCAGACTGGGACTAGCACAGATACGCAGTATTTT
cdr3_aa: CASSQTGTSTDTQYF

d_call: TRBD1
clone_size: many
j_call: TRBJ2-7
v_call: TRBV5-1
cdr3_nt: TGCGCCAGCAGCCCAGGACAGGGTCGTAGAGTGCGAGCCCCGTACGAGCAGTACTTC
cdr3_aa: CASSPGQGRRVRAPYEQYF

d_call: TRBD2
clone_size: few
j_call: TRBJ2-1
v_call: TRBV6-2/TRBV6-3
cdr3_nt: TGTGCCAGCAGTTCTAGCGGGGGGAGGAATGAGCAGTTCTTC
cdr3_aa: CASSSSGGRNEQFF

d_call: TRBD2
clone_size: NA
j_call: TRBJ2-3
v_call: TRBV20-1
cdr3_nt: TGCAGCAGGAACGGGACTAGCGGGGGGGCCTTTAAGCTCCATACGCAGTATTTT
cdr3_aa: CSRNGTSGGAFKLHTQYF

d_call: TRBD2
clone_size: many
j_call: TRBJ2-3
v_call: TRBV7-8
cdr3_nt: TGTGCCAGCAGACCCTTAGCGGGGGCCCGACTAGATACGCAGTATTTT
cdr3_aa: CASRPLAGARLDTQYF

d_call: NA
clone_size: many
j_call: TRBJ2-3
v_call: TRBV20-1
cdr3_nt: TGCAGTGCTGGACGGGGCACTGTGGGCACAGATACGCAGTATTTT
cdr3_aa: CSAGRGTVGTDTQYF

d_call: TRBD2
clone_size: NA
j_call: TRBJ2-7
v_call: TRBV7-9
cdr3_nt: TGTGCCAGCAGCTTGGCTAGCGGGGGGGCGAAAGAGCAGTACTTC
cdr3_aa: CASSLASGGAKEQYF

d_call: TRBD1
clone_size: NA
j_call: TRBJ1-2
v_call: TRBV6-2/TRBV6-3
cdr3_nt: TGTGCCAGCAGTTACTCGTCCAGGGGGGGTTATGGCTACACCTTC
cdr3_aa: CASSYSSRGGYGYTF

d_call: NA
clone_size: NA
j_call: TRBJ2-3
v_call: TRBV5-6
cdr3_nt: TGTGCCAGCAGTTCAAACGGACTTACAGATACGCAGTATTTT
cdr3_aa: CASSSNGLTDTQYF

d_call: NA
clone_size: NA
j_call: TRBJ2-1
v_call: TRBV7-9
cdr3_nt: TGTGCCAGCAGCTTAGTAGGGCAGGGAGAGACCCAGTTCTTC
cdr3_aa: CASSLVGQGETQFF

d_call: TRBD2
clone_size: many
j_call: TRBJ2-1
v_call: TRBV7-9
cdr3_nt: TGTGCCAGCAGCCATAGCGGGGGGCCCAATGAGCAGTTCTTC
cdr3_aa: CASSHSGGPNEQFF

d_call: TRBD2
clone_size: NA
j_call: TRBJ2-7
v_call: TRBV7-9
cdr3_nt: TGTGCCAGCAGCTTAGGGACTAGCGGGAGCTCGGGCTACGAGCAGTACTTC
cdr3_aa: CASSLGTSGSSGYEQYF

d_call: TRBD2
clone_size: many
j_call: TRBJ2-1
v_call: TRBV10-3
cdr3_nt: TGTGCCATCAGTGGACTAGCGGGCAACAATGAGCAGTTCTTC
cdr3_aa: CAISGLAGNNEQFF

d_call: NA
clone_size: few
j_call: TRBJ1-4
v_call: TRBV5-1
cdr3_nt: TGCGCCAGCAAGAAGAGTGGGGGAAATGAAAAACTGTTTTTT
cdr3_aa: CASKKSGGNEKLFF

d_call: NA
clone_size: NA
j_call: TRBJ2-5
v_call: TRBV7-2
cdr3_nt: TGTGCCGGCAGCTTAATTGAGACCCAGTACTTC
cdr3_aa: CAGSLIETQYF

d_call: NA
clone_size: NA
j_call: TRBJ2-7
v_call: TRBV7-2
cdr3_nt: TGTGCCAGCAGCTTAGGTTTTTACGAGCAGTACTTC
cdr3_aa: CASSLGFYEQYF

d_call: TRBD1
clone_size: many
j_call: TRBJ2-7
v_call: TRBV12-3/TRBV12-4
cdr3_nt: TGTGCCAGCAGAGGACAGGGGTTCAACGAGCAGTACTTC
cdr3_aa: CASRGQGFNEQYF

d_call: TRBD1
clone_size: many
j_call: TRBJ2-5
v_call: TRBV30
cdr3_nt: TGTGCCTGGGATACAGGGGGTGACGAGACCCAGTACTTC
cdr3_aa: CAWDTGGDETQYF

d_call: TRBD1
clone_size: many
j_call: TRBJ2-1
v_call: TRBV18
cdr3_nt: TGTGCCAGCTCACGGTTCGAAGGGACAGCCCTTGGGAATGAGCAGTTCTTC
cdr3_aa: CASSRFEGTALGNEQFF

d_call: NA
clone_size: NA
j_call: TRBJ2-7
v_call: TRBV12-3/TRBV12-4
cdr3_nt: TGTGCCAGCGGTGTGGCGGAAACCTACGAGCAGTACTTC
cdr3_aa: CASGVAETYEQYF

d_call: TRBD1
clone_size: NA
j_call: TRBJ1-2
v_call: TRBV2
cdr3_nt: TGTGCCAGCAGTGAAGCCCAGGGGGATGGCTACACCTTC
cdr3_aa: CASSEAQGDGYTF

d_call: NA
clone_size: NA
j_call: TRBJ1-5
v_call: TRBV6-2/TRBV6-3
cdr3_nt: TGTGCCAGTCTCTTATCTGGGAGCAATCAGCCCCAGCATTTT
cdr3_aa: CASLLSGSNQPQHF

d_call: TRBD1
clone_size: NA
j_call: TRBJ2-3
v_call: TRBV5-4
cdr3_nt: TGTGCCAACAAGGGACAGGGTCCCACGACTCTGATAGATACGCAGTATTTT
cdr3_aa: CANKGQGPTTLIDTQYF

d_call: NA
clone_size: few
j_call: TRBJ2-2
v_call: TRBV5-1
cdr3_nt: TGCGCCAGCAGCCGAAGAAACAGGGACCAGACCGGGGAGCTGTTTTTT
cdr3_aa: CASSRRNRDQTGELFF